The sequence of this T cell receptor (beta chain) was determined in a study of blood T cell repertoires in COVID-19. Across the study: Researchers got acute and convalescent COVID-19 samples from the United States, Italy and Spain. PBMCs, B-cell-depleted T cells, or T cells provided the cDNA or gDNA that made up the material.

V was trimmed by 2 bases and J by 6 bases, leaving 11 bases between them. Germline assignment: CDR1 ENHRY and CDR2 SYGVKD. This CDR3 contains 14 residues. How the authors handled the data: Amplifying reference gene primers gave estimates of nucleated cell counts. Using immunoSEQ multiplex PCR, the repertoire was profiled, and TCRdb retains in-frame clones only, with some absent. V, J and clone size derive from that table, while D and trimming were established from the DNA sequence. The table includes 200,000 or so clones, roughly 80% detected once. This TCR was recovered from a man between 60 and 70 years old with active or convalescent COVID-19. Sequencing was performed on peripheral blood. This chain uses TRBV10-3 with TRBJ2-1; perhaps TRBD2 as D (6 bases). The CDR3 DNA reads as TGTGCCATCAGTGAGACTAGCCTGAGCAATGAGCAGTTCTTC. This codes for CAISETSLSNEQFF.